One sample yielded the 3 T cell receptor beta chains listed below, sequenced in a study of shared clonotypes between healthy human individuals. TCRdb's table, derived via immunoSEQ multiplex PCR, lists solely in-frame clones and lacks some. The table records some 2,500,000 clones, roughly 93% of them present only once. Specimen: naive CD4+ T cells from PBMCs. Noted subset: CD45RA+ positively selected. These receptors came from a man younger than 30 in good health. Some clones in this sample may be carry-over from other donors' samples.

The rearrangement joins TRBV29-1 to TRBJ2-5; possibly TRBD1 for D (5 bases). The germline V and J ends were trimmed by 0 bases and 1 base, with 12 bases remaining between them. CDR1 is SQVTM, CDR2 ANQGSEA, per germline. CDR3 length: 15 amino acids. CDR3 sequence: CSVEDIWGGQETQYF. The CDR3 nucleotides read TGCAGCGTTGAAGATATCTGGGGCGGCCAAGAGACCCAGTACTTC.

This sequence joins TRBV6-5 and TRBJ1-6; D unclear. The CDR3 is made up of 15 amino acids. V gave up 4 bases and J gave up 7 bases, with 14 bases separating them. The germline V gene encodes CDR1 MNHEY and CDR2 SVGAGI. CDR3 sequence: CASSWTWAANSPLHF. Written as DNA, the CDR3 is TGTGCCAGCAGTTGGACTTGGGCGGCAAATTCACCCCTCCACTTT.

The chain is built from TRBV11-3 and TRBJ2-1; D remains unclear. This CDR3 spans 13 amino acids. CDR1 and CDR2 from the germline V gene are SGHNT and YENEEA. Trimming cost V 1 base and J 4 bases, with 5 bases left between them. The CDR3 region is CASSLVRYNEQFF. The CDR3 bases are TGTGCCAGCAGCTTAGTTAGGTACAATGAGCAGTTCTTC.